Presented here are 3 T cell receptor beta chains from one specimen sequenced in a study of blood T cell repertoires in COVID-19. The assay was immunoSEQ multiplex PCR, and TCRdb's table has in-frame clones only and misses some. The profile shows over 50,000 clones, 80% to 90% of them singletons. Sequences were obtained from peripheral blood. All receptors come from a man older than 75 with acute or convalescent COVID-19.

The gene calls are TRBV6-5 and TRBJ1-3; D uncertain. V dropped 5 bases and J dropped 4 bases, with 12 bases sitting between them. Per germline, CDR1 MNHEY and CDR2 SVGAGI. The CDR3 spans 14 residues. The CDR3 nucleotides read TGTGCCAGCAGTCACCGGACGGGGGGAAACACCATATATTTT. Translation: CASSHRTGGNTIYF.

The CDR3 region has the DNA TGCGCCAGCCGCCAATGGGGCGGGGGCACAGATACGCAGTATTTT. Amino acid sequence: CASRQWGGGTDTQYF. The V and J genes are TRBV5-1 and TRBJ2-3, with D possibly TRBD2 on 6 matching bases. CDR1 SGHRS and CDR2 YFSETQ come from the germline V gene. The CDR3 has 15 residues. Between the trimmed V and J ends, which lost 7 bases and 1 base, there was a span of 16 bases.

The chain links TRBV2 to TRBJ2-4; D remains ambiguous. CDR3 size: 16 residues. Germline assignment: CDR1 SNHLY and CDR2 FYNNEI. V was cut by 1 base and J by 0 bases, with 10 bases left in between. CDR3 in amino acids: CASSEGAALAKNIQYF. CDR3 sequence (DNA): TGTGCCAGCAGTGAAGGGGCAGCACTAGCCAAAAACATTCAGTACTTC.